This T cell receptor (beta chain) is drawn from a study of blood T cell repertoires in COVID-19. Across the whole study: The United States, Italy and Spain were the sources of the acute and convalescent COVID-19 samples. PBMCs, B-cell-depleted T cells, or T cells provided the cDNA or gDNA that made up the material.

In the original analysis: Using reference gene primer amplification, nucleated cell counts were estimated. TCRdb's table, derived via immunoSEQ multiplex PCR, lists solely in-frame clones and lacks some. That table furnishes V, J and clone size, whereas the DNA furnished D and trimming. The sample contains 190,000 or so clones, 85% to 90% of which appear only once. This CDR3 region has 16 residues. V was clipped by 0 bases and J by 2 bases, with 12 bases between them. Germline V CDR1 and CDR2: SGHDT, YYEEEE. The genes are TRBV5-6 and TRBJ1-5, with D maybe TRBD1 (5 bases). Input material: peripheral blood. This sequence was found in a woman under 40 with active or convalescent COVID-19. The CDR3 DNA reads as TGTGCCAGCAGCTTGGCCTCAGGGTGGGGCAATCAGCCCCAGCATTTT. Encoded protein: CASSLASGWGNQPQHF.